This TCR beta chain was sequenced during a study of T cell changes during pregnancy in multiple sclerosis (dated by TCRdb to between 2018 and 2021). The study in broad terms: The study looked at changes in the T cell repertoire across pregnancy in women with multiple sclerosis.

Worth noting for this clone: Its antigen specificity is not known. Per-nucleotide qualities are absent, and no much larger clonotype sits a single base away.

Receptor libraries were prepared by the immunoSEQ multiplex PCR assay. TCRdb's version of the immuneACCESS table is confined to in-frame rearrangements and falls short of the full clone set. An unresolved V gene accounts for under half of the shortfall where checked; the remainder is of unknown origin. The sample includes some 73,000 clones, with over 80% observed a single time. 2.5% to 3.5% of the sample is in the top ten clones. The germline V gene encodes CDR1 LNHDA and CDR2 SQIVND (reference sequence). V sheds 8 bases and J sheds 0 bases, leaving 17 bases between their ends. Reading from cysteine to phenylalanine, the CDR3 counts 16 amino acids. Only the CDR3 portion is preserved as DNA: 48 bases, with reading frame beginning at the first base.

The chain is made from TRBV19 and TRBJ1-5; TRBD1 is possibly the D segment (6 matching bases). The clonotype was recovered from a female donor in good health, enrolled as a control in a pregnancy study. The starting material was peripheral blood, obtained in the third trimester of pregnancy. The CDR3 has the sequence CASGGAGEDSNQPQHF. The bases are TGTGCCAGTGGGGGGGCAGGGGAGGATAGCAATCAGCCCCAGCATTTT.